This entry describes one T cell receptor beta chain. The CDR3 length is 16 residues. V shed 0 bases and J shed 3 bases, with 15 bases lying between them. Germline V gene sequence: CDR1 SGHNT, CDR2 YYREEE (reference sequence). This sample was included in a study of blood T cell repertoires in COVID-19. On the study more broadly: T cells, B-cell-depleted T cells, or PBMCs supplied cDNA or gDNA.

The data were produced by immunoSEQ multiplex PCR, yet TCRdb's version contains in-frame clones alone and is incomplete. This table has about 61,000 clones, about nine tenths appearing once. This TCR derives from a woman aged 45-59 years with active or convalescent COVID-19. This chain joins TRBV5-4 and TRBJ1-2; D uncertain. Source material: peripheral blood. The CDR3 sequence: CASSLGVEDRYYGYTF. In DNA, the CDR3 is TGTGCCAGCAGCTTGGGTGTGGAGGATAGGTACTATGGCTACACCTTC.